This T cell receptor (beta chain) was observed in a study of shared clonotypes between healthy human individuals. Genomic DNA (from each subset) was split evenly across several immunoSEQ plates. In the study's own analysis: Sequence data from immunoSEQ were junction-only and lacked quality scores; consequently, filtering differed. Libraries were prepared by immunoSEQ multiplex PCR; TCRdb keeps only in-frame clonotypes and omits some of them. V, J and clone size were drawn from that table, and D and trimming were deduced from the DNA. The table lists about 1.5 million clones, approximately 98% of them singletons, with 0.45% in the top ten. The CDR3 is made up of 16 amino acids. Germline assignment: CDR1 LNHDA and CDR2 SQIVND (reference sequence). The V end lost 4 bases, the J end lost 4 bases, and 19 bases lay between the germline ends.

The chain joins TRBV19 to TRBJ1-2; D is possibly TRBD1 (6 bases). The origin of this receptor is a man between 25 and 39 years old in good health. The sequenced sample consisted of naive CD4+ T cells sorted from blood. Subset indicated: CD45RA+ positively selected. In DNA form, the CDR3 reads TGTGCCAGTAGTACCGTCCTAGGACAGTACTCCTATGGCTACACCTTC. Residues: CASSTVLGQYSYGYTF. Supplemented by reference TRBV19 and TRBJ1-2, the full variable domain reads DGGITQSPKYLFRKEGQNVTLSCEQNLNHDAMYWYRQDPGQGLRLIYYSQIVNDFQKGDIAEGYSVSREKKESFPLTVTSAQKNPTAFYLCASSTVLGQYSYGYTFGSGTRLTVV.